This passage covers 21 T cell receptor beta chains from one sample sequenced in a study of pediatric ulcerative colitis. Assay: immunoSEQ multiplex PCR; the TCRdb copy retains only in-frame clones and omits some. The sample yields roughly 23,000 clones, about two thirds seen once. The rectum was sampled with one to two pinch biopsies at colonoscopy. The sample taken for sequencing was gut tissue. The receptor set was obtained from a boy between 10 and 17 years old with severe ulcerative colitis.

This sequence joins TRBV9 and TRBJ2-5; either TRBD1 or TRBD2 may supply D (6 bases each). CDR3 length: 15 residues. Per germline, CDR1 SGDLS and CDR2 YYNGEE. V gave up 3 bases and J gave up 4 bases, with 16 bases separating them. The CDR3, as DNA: TGTGCCAGCAGCGCCCCACAGGGAGCGGGAGAGACCCAGTACTTC. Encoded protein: CASSAPQGAGETQYF.

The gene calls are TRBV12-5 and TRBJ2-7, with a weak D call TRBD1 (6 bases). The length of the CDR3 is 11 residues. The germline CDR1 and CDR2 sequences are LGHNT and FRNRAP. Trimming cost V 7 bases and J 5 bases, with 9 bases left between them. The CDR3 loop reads CASEQGNEQYF. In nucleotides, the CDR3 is TGTGCTAGTGAACAGGGCAACGAGCAGTACTTC.

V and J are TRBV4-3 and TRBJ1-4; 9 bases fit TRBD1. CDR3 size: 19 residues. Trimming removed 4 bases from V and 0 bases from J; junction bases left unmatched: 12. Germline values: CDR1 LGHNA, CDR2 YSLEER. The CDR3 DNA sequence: TGCGCCAGCAGCCGAGGGGGACAGGGCTATTTTGCAACTAATGAAAAACTGTTTTTT. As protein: CASSRGGQGYFATNEKLFF.

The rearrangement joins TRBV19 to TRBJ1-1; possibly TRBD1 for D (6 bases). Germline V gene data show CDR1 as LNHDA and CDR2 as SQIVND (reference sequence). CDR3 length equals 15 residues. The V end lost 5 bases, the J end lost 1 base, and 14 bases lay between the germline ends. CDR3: CASSLQGVRNTEAFF. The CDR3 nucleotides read TGTGCCAGTAGTTTACAGGGCGTCCGGAACACTGAAGCTTTCTTT. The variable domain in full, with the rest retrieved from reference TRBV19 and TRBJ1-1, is DGGITQSPKYLFRKEGQNVTLSCEQNLNHDAMYWYRQDPGQGLRLIYYSQIVNDFQKGDIAEGYSVSREKKESFPLTVTSAQKNPTAFYLCASSLQGVRNTEAFFGQGTRLTVV.

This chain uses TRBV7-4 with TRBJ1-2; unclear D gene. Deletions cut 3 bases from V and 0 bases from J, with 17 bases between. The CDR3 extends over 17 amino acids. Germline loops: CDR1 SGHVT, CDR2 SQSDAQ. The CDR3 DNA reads TGTGCCAGCAGCTTGCGGCAGTGCCGGACTACTAACTATGGCTACACCTTC. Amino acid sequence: CASSLRQCRTTNYGYTF.

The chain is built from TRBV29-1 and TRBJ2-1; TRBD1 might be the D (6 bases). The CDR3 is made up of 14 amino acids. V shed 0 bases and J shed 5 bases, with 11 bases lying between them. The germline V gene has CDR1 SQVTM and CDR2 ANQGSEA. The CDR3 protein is CSVEEQGMDNEQFF. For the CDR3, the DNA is TGCAGCGTTGAAGAACAGGGAATGGACAATGAGCAGTTCTTC.

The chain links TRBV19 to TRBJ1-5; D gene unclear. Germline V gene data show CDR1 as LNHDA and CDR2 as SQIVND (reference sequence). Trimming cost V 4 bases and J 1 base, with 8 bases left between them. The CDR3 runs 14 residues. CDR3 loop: CASSNGGSNQPQHF. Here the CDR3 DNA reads TGTGCCAGTAGTAACGGAGGCAGCAATCAGCCCCAGCATTTT.

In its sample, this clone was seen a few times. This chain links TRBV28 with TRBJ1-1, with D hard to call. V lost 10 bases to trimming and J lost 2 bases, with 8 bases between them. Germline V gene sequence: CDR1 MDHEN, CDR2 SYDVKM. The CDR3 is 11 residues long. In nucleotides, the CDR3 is TGTGCCACCGTCAGAAACACTGAAGCTTTCTTT. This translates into CATVRNTEAFF.

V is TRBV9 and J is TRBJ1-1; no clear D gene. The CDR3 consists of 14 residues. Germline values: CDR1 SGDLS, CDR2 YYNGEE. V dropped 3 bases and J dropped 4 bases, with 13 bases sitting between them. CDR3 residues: CASSANFRGTEAFF. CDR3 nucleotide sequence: TGTGCCAGCAGCGCAAACTTCCGAGGCACTGAAGCTTTCTTT. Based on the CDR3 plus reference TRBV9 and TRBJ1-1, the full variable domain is DSGVTQTPKHLITATGQRVTLRCSPRSGDLSVYWYQQSLDQGLQFLIQYYNGEERAKGNILERFSAQQFPDLHSELNLSSLELGDSALYFCASSANFRGTEAFFGQGTRLTVV.

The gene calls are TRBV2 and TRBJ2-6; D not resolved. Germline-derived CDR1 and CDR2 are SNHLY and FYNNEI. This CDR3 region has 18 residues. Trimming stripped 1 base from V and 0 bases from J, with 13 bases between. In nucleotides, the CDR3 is TGTGCCAGCAGTGAAGAGGCAGTAAATTACTCTGGGGCCAACGTCCTGACTTTC. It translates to CASSEEAVNYSGANVLTF. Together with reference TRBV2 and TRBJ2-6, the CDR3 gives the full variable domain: EPEVTQTPSHQVTQMGQEVILRCVPISNHLYFYWYRQILGQKVEFLVSFYNNEISEKSEIFDDQFSVERPDGSNFTLKIRSTKLEDSAMYFCASSEEAVNYSGANVLTFGAGSRLTVL.

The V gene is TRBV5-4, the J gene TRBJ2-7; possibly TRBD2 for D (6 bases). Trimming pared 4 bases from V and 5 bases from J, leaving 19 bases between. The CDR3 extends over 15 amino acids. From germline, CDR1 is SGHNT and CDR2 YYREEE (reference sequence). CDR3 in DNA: TGTGCCAGCAGCGGGGGGACCGACGCGCCCCACGAGCAGTACTTC. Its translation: CASSGGTDAPHEQYF.

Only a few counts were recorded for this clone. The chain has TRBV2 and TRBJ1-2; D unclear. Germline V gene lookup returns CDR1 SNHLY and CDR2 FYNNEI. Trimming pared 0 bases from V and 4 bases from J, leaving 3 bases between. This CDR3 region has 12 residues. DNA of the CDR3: TGTGCCAGCAGTGAAGCCTCCTATGGCTACACCTTC. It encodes CASSEASYGYTF.

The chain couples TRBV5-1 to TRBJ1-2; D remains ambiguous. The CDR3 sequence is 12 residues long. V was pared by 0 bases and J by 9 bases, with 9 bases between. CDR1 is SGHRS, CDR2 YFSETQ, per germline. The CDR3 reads CASSLDTRRYTF. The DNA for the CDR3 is TGCGCCAGCAGCTTGGATACTCGACGCTACACCTTC. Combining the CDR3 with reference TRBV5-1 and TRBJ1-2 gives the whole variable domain KAGVTQTPRYLIKTRGQQVTLSCSPISGHRSVSWYQQTPGQGLQFLFEYFSETQRNKGNFPGRFSGRQFSNSRSEMNVSTLELGDSALYLCASSLDTRRYTFGSGTRLTVV.

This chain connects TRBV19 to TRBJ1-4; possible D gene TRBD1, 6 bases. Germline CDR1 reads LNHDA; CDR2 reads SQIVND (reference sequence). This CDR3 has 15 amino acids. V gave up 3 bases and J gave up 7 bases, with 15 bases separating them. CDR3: CASSMGASDLEKLFF. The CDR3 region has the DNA TGTGCCAGTAGTATGGGGGCCTCGGACCTTGAAAAACTGTTTTTT.

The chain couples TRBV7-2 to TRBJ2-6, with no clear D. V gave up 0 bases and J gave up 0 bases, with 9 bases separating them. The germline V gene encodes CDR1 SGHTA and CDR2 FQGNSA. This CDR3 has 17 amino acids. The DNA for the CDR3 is TGTGCCAGCAGCTTAGCGAGTTTGGGCTCTGGGGCCAACGTCCTGACTTTC. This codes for CASSLASLGSGANVLTF.

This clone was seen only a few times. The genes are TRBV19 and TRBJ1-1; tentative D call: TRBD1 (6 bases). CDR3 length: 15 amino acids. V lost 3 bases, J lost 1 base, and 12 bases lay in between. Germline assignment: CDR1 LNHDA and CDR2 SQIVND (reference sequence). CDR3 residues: CASSISRTANTEAFF. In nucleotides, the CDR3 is TGTGCCAGTAGTATTAGTAGGACAGCGAACACTGAAGCTTTCTTT.

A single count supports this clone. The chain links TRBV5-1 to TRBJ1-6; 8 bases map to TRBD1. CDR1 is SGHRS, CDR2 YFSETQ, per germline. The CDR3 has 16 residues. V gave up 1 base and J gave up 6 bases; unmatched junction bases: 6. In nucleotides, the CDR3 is TGCGCCAGCAGCTTGTATACGGACAGGGTTAATTCACCCCTCCACTTT. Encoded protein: CASSLYTDRVNSPLHF.

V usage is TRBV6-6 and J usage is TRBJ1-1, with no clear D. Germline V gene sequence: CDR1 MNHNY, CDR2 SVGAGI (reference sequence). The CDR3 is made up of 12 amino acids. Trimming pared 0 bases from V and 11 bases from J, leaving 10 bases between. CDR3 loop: CASSYSRGGAFF. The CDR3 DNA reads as TGTGCCAGCAGTTACTCGCGAGGAGGGGCTTTCTTT.

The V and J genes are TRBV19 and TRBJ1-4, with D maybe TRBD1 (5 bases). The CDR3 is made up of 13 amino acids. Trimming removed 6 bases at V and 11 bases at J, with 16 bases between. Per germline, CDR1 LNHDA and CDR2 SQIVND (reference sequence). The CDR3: CASRGTQKLKLFF. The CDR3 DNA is TGTGCCAGTAGGGGGACCCAAAAGCTGAAACTGTTTTTT.

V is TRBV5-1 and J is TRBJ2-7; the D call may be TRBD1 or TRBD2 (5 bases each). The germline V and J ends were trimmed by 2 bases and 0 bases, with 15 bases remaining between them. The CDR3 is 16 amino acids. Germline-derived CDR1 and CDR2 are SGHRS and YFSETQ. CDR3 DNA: TGCGCCAGCAGCTTAGCCGGGACGGGAATCTCCTACGAGCAGTACTTC. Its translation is CASSLAGTGISYEQYF.

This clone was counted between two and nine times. CDR3 sequence (DNA): TGTGCCAGTGCTTTGACAGGGTATCATAATTCACCCCTCCACTTT. Its translation is CASALTGYHNSPLHF. The chain uses TRBV27 and TRBJ1-6, with 7 bases identical to TRBD1. The ends lost 9 bases at V and 5 bases at J; junction bases unmatched: 10. Germline CDR1 and CDR2: MNHEY and SMNVEV (reference sequence). This CDR3 region has 15 residues.